Described below is a single T cell receptor beta chain sequence and its context. The antigen remains unidentified. This sample stems from a study of T cell repertoires in cytomegalovirus infection. About the study: Evidence of both CMV infection and a matching HLA type came from public TCR beta signatures.

Germline-derived CDR1 and CDR2 are MNHNY and SVGAGI (reference sequence). V was pared by 6 bases and J by 1 base, with 15 bases of the junction left unmatched. CDR3 length: 18 residues. Each CDR3 protein is one row after TCRdb ran MiXCR on the reads. There are some 940,000 distinct CDR3 sequences in the sample; approximately 31% occur only once, and around an eighth lies in the top ten. The receptor comes from a human donor in good health (CMV status not recorded). Some clones in this sample may be carry-over from other donors' samples. The material sequenced was cultured CD8+ T cells from PBMCs, taken from culture after CMV antigen stimulation. The V gene is TRBV6-6, the J gene TRBJ2-5; 9 nucleotides match TRBD1. CDR3 region: CASSPRTGDYNLQETQYF. In DNA form, the CDR3 reads TGTGCCAGCAGCCCCCGGACAGGGGACTACAACCTCCAAGAGACCCAGTACTTC.